The clone carrying this T cell receptor (beta chain) was seen only a few times. MiXCR was run by TCRdb on the 5' RACE reads, yielding one entry per CDR3 protein. The repertoire holds about 350,000 distinct CDR3 sequences, less than 9.5% seen once, with approximately 16% in the top ten. The sample belongs to a study of T cells after yellow fever vaccination. CDR3 length equals 14 residues. V was cut by 3 bases and J by 6 bases, with 15 bases left in between. Per germline, CDR1 LGHNA and CDR2 YSLEER. The source is a man aged 18-30 years who received the YFV17D yellow fever vaccine. The chain has TRBV4-3 and TRBJ2-7; D is ambiguous. Specimen: PBMCs, collected roughly 47 days after the first yellow fever vaccination. The CDR3: CASSHQRAFFEQYF. The DNA of the CDR3 is TGCGCCAGCAGCCACCAAAGGGCGTTCTTCGAGCAGTACTTC.